The 25 T cell receptor beta chains listed next were all sequenced from one sample in a study of blood T cell repertoires in COVID-19. Libraries were prepared by immunoSEQ multiplex PCR; TCRdb keeps only in-frame clonotypes and omits some of them. The sample lists under 130,000 clones, roughly 87% occurring once. The sample taken for sequencing was peripheral blood. These receptors originate from a man aged 45-60 years in a cohort sampled during active COVID-19.

This clone came up a few times. V and J are TRBV7-8 and TRBJ1-1; D ambiguous. Looked up from germline, CDR1 is SGHVS and CDR2 is FQNEAQ. V shed 5 bases and J shed 1 base, with 8 bases lying between them. This CDR3 comprises 13 residues. The CDR3 DNA is TGTGCCAGCAGCCTAAACTGGAACACTGAAGCTTTCTTT. Its translation: CASSLNWNTEAFF.

This chain uses TRBV7-8 with TRBJ2-1; 9 nucleotides match TRBD1. After removal of 11 bases from V and 4 bases from J, the junction contained 9 bases not matched to a gene. CDR3 length equals 14 residues. The germline CDR1 and CDR2 sequences are SGHVS and FQNEAQ. CDR3 protein: CASGGQGPYNEQFF. CDR3 nucleotide sequence: TGTGCCTCAGGGGGACAGGGACCGTACAATGAGCAGTTCTTC.

The V gene is TRBV6-6, the J gene TRBJ2-5, with 7 nucleotides matching TRBD1. Trimming cost V 6 bases and J 3 bases; bases outside gene matches: 4. Germline V gene lookup returns CDR1 MNHNY and CDR2 SVGAGI (reference sequence). This CDR3 has 13 amino acids. The CDR3 protein is CASRITGEETQYF. In DNA, the CDR3 is TGTGCCAGCAGAATTACAGGGGAAGAGACCCAGTACTTC.

In its sample, this clone was seen a few times. V and J are TRBV11-2 and TRBJ1-1; D call uncertain. The germline gives CDR1 SGHAT, CDR2 FQNNGV. CDR3 length equals 15 residues. Trimming took off 0 bases at V and 1 base at J, with 9 bases between the two ends. For the CDR3, the DNA is TGTGCCAGCAGCTTAGATCAGATCAAGAACACTGAAGCTTTCTTT. This encodes CASSLDQIKNTEAFF.

The genes are TRBV7-2 and TRBJ1-5; D is uncertain. The V end was cut by 1 base, the J end by 6 bases, with 13 bases between. This CDR3 has 15 amino acids. Germline-derived CDR1 and CDR2 are SGHTA and FQGNSA. The CDR3 region is CASSLVTGVGQPQHF. In nucleotides, the CDR3 is TGTGCCAGCAGCTTAGTGACGGGTGTGGGTCAGCCCCAGCATTTT.

The chain combines TRBV19 with TRBJ1-2; 8 bases fit TRBD1. The CDR3 spans 15 residues. Germline V lookup: CDR1 LNHDA, CDR2 SQIVND (reference sequence). The ends lost 6 bases at V and 0 bases at J; junction bases unmatched: 6. The chain's CDR3 is CASSTTGGANYGYTF. CDR3 DNA: TGTGCCAGTAGCACCACAGGGGGGGCTAACTATGGCTACACCTTC.

The chain employs TRBV6-2 or TRBV6-3 and TRBJ2-1; TRBD2 is a possible D gene (6 bases). Looked up from germline, CDR1 is MNHEY and CDR2 is SVGEGT. CDR3 size: 12 residues. Between the trimmed V and J ends, which lost 4 bases and 13 bases, there was a span of 14 bases. In DNA form, the CDR3 reads TGTGCCAGCAGTTCCATCGGGCGGGGACAGTTCTTC. Translation gives CASSSIGRGQFF.

In this sample, this clone turned up once. CDR3 coding DNA: TGTGCCAGCAGCTTAGAAGGGGGCGGCACTGAAGCTTTCTTT. Translation gives CASSLEGGGTEAFF. This chain links TRBV7-9 with TRBJ1-1, with 7 bases that match TRBD1. Germline values: CDR1 SEHNR, CDR2 FQNEAQ (reference sequence). The CDR3 totals 14 residues. Unmatched junction bases numbered 3, after V lost 1 base and J lost 4 bases.

This clone appeared a few times. CDR3 DNA: TGTGCCAGCAGCCAAGGGGGACAGGGCCGGAGCAATCAGCCCCAGCATTTT. It yields the protein CASSQGGQGRSNQPQHF. The V call is TRBV3-1 (or the pseudogene TRBV3-2), the J call TRBJ1-5; 9 bases line up with TRBD1. Germline V lookup: CDR1 LGHDT, CDR2 YNNKEL (reference sequence). The CDR3 totals 17 residues. V was pared by 1 base and J by 1 base, with 5 bases of the junction left unmatched.

The chain has TRBV10-3 and TRBJ2-3, with D maybe TRBD1 (5 bases). CDR1 ENHRY and CDR2 SYGVKD come from the germline V gene. This CDR3 comprises 12 residues. Trimming took 3 bases from V and 6 from J, leaving 7 bases between them. CDR3 sequence reads: CAISDSGDTQYF. In nucleotides, the CDR3 is TGTGCCATCAGTGATTCAGGGGATACGCAGTATTTT.

This clone was found once. The chain is built from TRBV3-1 (or the pseudogene TRBV3-2) and TRBJ2-5; possibly TRBD2 for D (5 bases). The CDR3 has 12 residues. Looked up from germline, CDR1 is LGHDT and CDR2 is YNNKEL (reference sequence). V shed 3 bases and J shed 3 bases, with 5 bases lying between them. CDR3 loop: CASSQREETQYF. The DNA for the CDR3 is TGTGCCAGCAGCCAGAGGGAAGAGACCCAGTACTTC.

The V and J genes are TRBV5-1 and TRBJ2-1, with D possibly matching TRBD1 (5 bases). CDR3 length: 15 amino acids. V was clipped by 0 bases and J by 2 bases, with 9 bases between them. The germline V gene encodes CDR1 SGHRS and CDR2 YFSETQ. CDR3 DNA sequence: TGCGCCAGCAGCTTGGCCGTGACAGCCTACAATGAGCAGTTCTTC. This encodes CASSLAVTAYNEQFF.

V is TRBV5-6 and J is TRBJ2-5; D perhaps matches TRBD2 (5 bases). CDR3 length equals 15 residues. CDR1 and CDR2 from the germline V gene are SGHDT and YYEEEE. Between the trimmed V and J ends, which lost 1 base and 1 base, there was a span of 11 bases. CDR3 sequence: CASSLRRGLQETQYF. The CDR3, as DNA: TGTGCCAGCAGCTTGCGGCGCGGGCTCCAAGAGACCCAGTACTTC.

The chain couples TRBV9 to TRBJ2-2; D is uncertain. The CDR3 covers 12 residues. V was shortened by 4 bases and J by 6 bases, with 7 bases between the two germline ends. The germline CDR1 and CDR2 sequences are SGDLS and YYNGEE. The CDR3: CASSFNSGELFF. The CDR3 DNA reads TGTGCCAGCAGCTTTAATTCCGGGGAGCTGTTTTTT.

The chain links TRBV18 to TRBJ1-1, with no clear D. Per the germline V gene, CDR1 is KGHSH and CDR2 is LQKENI. V lost 2 bases to trimming and J lost 3 bases, with 13 bases between them. This CDR3 spans 15 amino acids. CDR3 residues: CASSPGLSLYTEAFF. CDR3 DNA sequence: TGTGCCAGCTCACCAGGGCTGAGTTTGTACACTGAAGCTTTCTTT.

This clone was counted between two and nine times. V and J are TRBV2 and TRBJ1-1; 8 nucleotides match TRBD1. The CDR3 consists of 13 residues. Per germline, CDR1 SNHLY and CDR2 FYNNEI. V was clipped by 7 bases and J by 6 bases; unmatched bases: 7. CDR3 amino acids: CASTDSGGAEAFF. In DNA form, the CDR3 reads TGTGCCAGCACGGACTCAGGGGGCGCTGAAGCTTTCTTT.

The chain has TRBV19 and TRBJ1-6; D is unclear. Germline values: CDR1 LNHDA, CDR2 SQIVND (reference sequence). CDR3 size: 15 residues. The V end was cut by 5 bases, the J end by 4 bases, with 12 bases between. CDR3 sequence (DNA): TGTGCCAGTAGTGGGCAACAGAAGTATAATTCACCCCTCCACTTT. Protein product: CASSGQQKYNSPLHF. The whole variable domain, filled in from reference TRBV19 and TRBJ1-6, reads DGGITQSPKYLFRKEGQNVTLSCEQNLNHDAMYWYRQDPGQGLRLIYYSQIVNDFQKGDIAEGYSVSREKKESFPLTVTSAQKNPTAFYLCASSGQQKYNSPLHFGNGTRLTVT.

The genes are TRBV11-2 and TRBJ2-2; the match to TRBD1 covers 11 bases. Germline V gene data show CDR1 as SGHAT and CDR2 as FQNNGV. This CDR3 has 15 residues. J lost 7 bases, V lost 5 bases, and 6 bases had no gene match. For the CDR3, the DNA is TGTGCCAGCAGCCTCCGGACAGGGGGCATCGGGGAGCTGTTTTTT. It is translated as CASSLRTGGIGELFF.

This clone was seen more than once but under ten times. CDR3 coding DNA: TGTGCCAGCAGTTATAGTCTGAACACTGAAGCTTTCTTT. Translated: CASSYSLNTEAFF. The rearrangement links TRBV6-5 to TRBJ1-1, with D hard to call. This CDR3 contains 13 residues. Per germline, CDR1 MNHEY and CDR2 SVGAGI. The V end was cut by 3 bases, the J end by 0 bases, with 5 bases between.

The chain joins TRBV19 to TRBJ2-7, with D perhaps TRBD1 (6 bases). This CDR3 region has 13 residues. The germline V gene has CDR1 LNHDA and CDR2 SQIVND (reference sequence). Trimming left V 3 bases short and J 5 bases short, with 11 bases between. CDR3: CASSITGFNEQYV. CDR3 DNA sequence: TGTGCCAGTAGTATTACAGGGTTTAACGAGCAGTACGTC.

The V call is TRBV5-1, the J call TRBJ1-1; 9 nucleotides agree with TRBD1. The germline CDR1 and CDR2 sequences are SGHRS and YFSETQ. The length of the CDR3 is 12 residues. The ends lost 4 bases at V and 8 bases at J; junction bases unmatched: 3. CDR3 nucleotide sequence: TGCGCCAGCAGCGAGGGGACAGGGGAAGCTTTCTTT. Its translation is CASSEGTGEAFF. Full variable domain (missing parts from reference TRBV5-1 and TRBJ1-1): KAGVTQTPRYLIKTRGQQVTLSCSPISGHRSVSWYQQTPGQGLQFLFEYFSETQRNKGNFPGRFSGRQFSNSRSEMNVSTLELGDSALYLCASSEGTGEAFFGQGTRLTVV.

This clone occurred a few times. The V call is TRBV3-1 (or the pseudogene TRBV3-2), the J call TRBJ2-3; D ambiguous. The CDR3 is made up of 13 amino acids. CDR1 is LGHDT, CDR2 YNNKEL, per germline (reference sequence). The V gene lost 1 base and the J gene lost 7 bases, with 9 bases spanning the gap. CDR3 sequence: CASSQGPGNTQYF. The CDR3 nucleotides read TGTGCCAGCAGCCAAGGTCCAGGTAATACGCAGTATTTT.

This chain uses TRBV7-2 with TRBJ1-5, with 9 bases lining up with TRBD1. The CDR3 covers 15 residues. From germline, CDR1 is SGHTA and CDR2 FQGNSA. The V and J ends lost 3 bases and 6 bases, in that order; junction bases with no gene match: 6. The CDR3 sequence: CASSFGTGNGQPQHF. CDR3 DNA: TGTGCCAGCAGCTTTGGGACAGGGAACGGTCAGCCCCAGCATTTT.

This sequence joins TRBV27 and TRBJ2-7; TRBD2 is a possible D gene (7 bases). Deletions cut 2 bases from V and 6 bases from J, with 8 bases between. This CDR3 contains 12 residues. From germline, CDR1 is MNHEY and CDR2 SMNVEV (reference sequence). CDR3 sequence reads: CASSLRGGEQYF. The CDR3 region has the DNA TGTGCCAGCAGTTTAAGGGGGGGCGAGCAGTACTTC.

The rearrangement uses TRBV3-1 (or the pseudogene TRBV3-2) and TRBJ2-5, with 14 bases identical to TRBD2. The CDR3 runs to 18 residues. Germline CDR1 reads LGHDT; CDR2 reads YNNKEL (reference sequence). V lost 0 bases to trimming and J lost 5 bases; unmatched junction nucleotides: 8. The CDR3 nucleotides read TGTGCCAGCAGCCAAGATGGGGGACTAGCGGGGGTACGGGAGACCCAGTACTTC. This gives the protein CASSQDGGLAGVRETQYF.